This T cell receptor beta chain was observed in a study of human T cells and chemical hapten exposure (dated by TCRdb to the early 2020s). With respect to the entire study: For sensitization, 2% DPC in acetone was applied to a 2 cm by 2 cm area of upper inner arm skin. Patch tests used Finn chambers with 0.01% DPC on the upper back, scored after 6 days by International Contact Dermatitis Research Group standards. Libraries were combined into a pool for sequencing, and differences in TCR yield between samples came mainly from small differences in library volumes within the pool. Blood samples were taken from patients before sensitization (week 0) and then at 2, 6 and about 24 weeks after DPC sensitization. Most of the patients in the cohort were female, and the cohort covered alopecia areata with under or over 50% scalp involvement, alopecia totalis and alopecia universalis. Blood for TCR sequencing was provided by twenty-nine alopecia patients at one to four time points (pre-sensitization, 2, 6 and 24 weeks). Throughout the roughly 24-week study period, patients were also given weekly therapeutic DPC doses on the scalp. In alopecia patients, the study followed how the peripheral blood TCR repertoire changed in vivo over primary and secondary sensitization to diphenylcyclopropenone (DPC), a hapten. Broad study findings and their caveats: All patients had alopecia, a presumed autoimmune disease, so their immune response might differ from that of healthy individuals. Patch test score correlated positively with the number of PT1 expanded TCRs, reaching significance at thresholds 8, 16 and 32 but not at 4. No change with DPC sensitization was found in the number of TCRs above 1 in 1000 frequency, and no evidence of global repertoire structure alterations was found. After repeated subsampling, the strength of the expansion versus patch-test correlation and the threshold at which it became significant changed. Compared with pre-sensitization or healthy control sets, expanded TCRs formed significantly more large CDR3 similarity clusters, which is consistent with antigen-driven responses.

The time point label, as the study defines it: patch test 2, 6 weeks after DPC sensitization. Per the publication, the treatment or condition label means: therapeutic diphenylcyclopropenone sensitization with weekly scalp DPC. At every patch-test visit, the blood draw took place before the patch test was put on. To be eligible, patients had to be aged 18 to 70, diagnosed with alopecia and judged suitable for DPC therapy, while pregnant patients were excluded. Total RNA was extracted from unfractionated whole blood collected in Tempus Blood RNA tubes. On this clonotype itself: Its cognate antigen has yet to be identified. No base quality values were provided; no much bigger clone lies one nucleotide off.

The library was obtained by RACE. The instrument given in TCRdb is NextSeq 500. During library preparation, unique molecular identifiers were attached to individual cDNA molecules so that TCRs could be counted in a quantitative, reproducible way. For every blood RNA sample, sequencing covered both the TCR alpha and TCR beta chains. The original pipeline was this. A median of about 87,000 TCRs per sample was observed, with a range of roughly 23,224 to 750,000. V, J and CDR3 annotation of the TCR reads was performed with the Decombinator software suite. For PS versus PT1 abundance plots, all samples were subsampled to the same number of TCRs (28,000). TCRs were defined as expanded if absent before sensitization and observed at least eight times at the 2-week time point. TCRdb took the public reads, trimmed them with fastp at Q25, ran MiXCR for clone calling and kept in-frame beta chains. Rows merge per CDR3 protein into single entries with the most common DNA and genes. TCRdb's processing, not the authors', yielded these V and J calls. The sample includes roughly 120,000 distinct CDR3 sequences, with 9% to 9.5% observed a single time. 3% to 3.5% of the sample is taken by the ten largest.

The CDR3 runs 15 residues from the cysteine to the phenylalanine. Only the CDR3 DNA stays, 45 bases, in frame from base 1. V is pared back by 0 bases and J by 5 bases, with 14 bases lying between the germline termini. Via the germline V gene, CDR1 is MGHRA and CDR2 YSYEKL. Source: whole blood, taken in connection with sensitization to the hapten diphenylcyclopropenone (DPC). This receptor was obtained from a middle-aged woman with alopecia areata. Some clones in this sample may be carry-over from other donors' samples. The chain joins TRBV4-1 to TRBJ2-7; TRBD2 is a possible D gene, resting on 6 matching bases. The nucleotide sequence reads TGCGCCAGCAGCCAAGATGGAGGGGCCGTCGACGAGCAGTACTTC. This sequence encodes CASSQDGGAVDEQYF.